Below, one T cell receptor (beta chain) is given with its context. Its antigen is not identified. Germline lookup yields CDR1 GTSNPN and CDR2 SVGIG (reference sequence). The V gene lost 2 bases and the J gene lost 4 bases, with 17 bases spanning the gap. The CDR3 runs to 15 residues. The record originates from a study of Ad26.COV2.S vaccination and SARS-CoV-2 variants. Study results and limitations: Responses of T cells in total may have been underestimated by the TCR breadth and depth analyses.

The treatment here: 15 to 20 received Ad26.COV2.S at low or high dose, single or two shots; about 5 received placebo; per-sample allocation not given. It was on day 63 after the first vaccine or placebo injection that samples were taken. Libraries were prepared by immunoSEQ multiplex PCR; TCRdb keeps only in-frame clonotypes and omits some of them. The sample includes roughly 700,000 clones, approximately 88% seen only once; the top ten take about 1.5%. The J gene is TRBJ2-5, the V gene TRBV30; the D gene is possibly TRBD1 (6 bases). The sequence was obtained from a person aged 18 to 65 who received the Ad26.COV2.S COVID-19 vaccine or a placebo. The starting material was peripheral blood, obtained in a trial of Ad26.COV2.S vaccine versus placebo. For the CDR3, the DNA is TGTGCCTGGAGTACAGACGGCAGGGGAAGAGAGACCCAGTACTTC. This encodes CAWSTDGRGRETQYF.